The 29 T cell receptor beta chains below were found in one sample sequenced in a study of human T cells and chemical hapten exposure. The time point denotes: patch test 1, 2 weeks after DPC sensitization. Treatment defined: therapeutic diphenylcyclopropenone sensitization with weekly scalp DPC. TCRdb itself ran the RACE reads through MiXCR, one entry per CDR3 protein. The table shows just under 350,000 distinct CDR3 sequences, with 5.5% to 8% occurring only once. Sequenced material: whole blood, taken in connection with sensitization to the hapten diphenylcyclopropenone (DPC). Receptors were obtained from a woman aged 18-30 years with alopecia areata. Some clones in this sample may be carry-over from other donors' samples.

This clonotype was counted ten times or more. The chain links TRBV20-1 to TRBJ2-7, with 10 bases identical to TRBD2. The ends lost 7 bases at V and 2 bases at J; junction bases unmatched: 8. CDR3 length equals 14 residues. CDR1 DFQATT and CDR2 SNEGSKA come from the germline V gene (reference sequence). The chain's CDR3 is CSGISGGMTYEQYF. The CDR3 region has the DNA TGCAGTGGTATTAGCGGGGGGATGACCTACGAGCAGTACTTC.

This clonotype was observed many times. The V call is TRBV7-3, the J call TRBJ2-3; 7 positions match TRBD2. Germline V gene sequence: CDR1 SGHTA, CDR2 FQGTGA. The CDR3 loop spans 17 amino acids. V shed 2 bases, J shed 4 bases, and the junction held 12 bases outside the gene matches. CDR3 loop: CASSLYPQGGNADTQYF. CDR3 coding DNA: TGTGCCAGCAGCTTATATCCCCAGGGAGGGAATGCAGATACGCAGTATTTT.

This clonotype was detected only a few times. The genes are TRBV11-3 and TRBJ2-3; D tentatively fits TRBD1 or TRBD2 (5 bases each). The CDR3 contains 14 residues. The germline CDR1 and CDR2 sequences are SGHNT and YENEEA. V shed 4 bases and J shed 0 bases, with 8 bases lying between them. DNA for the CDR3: TGTGCCAGCAGCTGGGGGTCTAGCACAGATACGCAGTATTTT. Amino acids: CASSWGSSTDTQYF. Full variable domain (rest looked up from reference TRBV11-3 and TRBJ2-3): EAGVVQSPRYKIIEKKQPVAFWCNPISGHNTLYWYLQNLGQGPELLIRYENEEAVDDSQLPKDRFSAERLKGVDSTLKIQPAELGDSAVYLCASSWGSSTDTQYFGPGTRLTVL.

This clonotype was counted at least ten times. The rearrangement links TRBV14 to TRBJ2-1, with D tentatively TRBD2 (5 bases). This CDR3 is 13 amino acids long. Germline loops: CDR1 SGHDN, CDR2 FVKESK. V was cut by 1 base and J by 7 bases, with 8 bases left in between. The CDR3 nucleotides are TGTGCCAGCAGCCAAGGGAGAGGGAATGAGCAGTTCTTC. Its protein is CASSQGRGNEQFF.

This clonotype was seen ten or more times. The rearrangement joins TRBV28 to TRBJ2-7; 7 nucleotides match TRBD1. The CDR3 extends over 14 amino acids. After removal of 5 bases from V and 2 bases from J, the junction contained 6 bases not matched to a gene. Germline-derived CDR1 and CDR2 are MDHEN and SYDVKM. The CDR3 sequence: CASSPRTGTYEQYF. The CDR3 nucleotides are TGTGCCAGCAGTCCCCGGACAGGTACCTACGAGCAGTACTTC.

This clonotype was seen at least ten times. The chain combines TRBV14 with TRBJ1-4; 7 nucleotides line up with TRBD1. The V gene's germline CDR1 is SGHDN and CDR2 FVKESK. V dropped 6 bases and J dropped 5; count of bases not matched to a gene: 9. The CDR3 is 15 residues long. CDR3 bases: TGTGCCAGCAGTCCCTACAGGGGAAGAAATGAAAAACTGTTTTTT. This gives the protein CASSPYRGRNEKLFF.

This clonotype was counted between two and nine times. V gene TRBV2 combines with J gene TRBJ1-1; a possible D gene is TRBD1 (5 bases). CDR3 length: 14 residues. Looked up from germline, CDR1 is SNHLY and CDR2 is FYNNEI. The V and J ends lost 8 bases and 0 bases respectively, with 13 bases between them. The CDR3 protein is CASGYRRLNTEAFF. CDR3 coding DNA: TGTGCCAGCGGATACAGGCGACTGAACACTGAAGCTTTCTTT.

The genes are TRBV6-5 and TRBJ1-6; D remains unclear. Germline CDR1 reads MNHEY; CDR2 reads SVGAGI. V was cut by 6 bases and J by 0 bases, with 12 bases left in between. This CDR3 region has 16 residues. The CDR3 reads CASSTRPSSYNSPLHF. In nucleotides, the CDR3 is TGTGCCAGCAGCACTCGTCCGAGCTCCTATAATTCACCCCTCCACTTT.

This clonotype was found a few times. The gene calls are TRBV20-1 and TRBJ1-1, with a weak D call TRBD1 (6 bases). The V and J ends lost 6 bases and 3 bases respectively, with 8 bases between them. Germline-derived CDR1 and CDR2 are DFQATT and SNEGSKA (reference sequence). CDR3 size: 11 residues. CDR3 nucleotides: TGCAGTGCGTGGACAGACACTGAAGCTTTCTTT. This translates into CSAWTDTEAFF.

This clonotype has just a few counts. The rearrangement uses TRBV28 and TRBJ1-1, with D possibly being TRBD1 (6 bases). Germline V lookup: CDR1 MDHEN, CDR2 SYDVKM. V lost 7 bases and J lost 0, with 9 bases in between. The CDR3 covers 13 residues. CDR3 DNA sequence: TGTGCCAGCACTACAGGGTTGAACACTGAAGCTTTCTTT. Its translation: CASTTGLNTEAFF. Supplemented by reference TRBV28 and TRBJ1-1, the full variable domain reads DVKVTQSSRYLVKRTGEKVFLECVQDMDHENMFWYRQDPGLGLRLIYFSYDVKMKEKGDIPEGYSVSREKKERFSLILESASTNQTSMYLCASTTGLNTEAFFGQGTRLTVV.

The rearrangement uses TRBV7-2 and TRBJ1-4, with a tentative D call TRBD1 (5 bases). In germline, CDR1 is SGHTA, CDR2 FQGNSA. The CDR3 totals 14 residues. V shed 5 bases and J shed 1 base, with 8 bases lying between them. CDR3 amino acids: CASSPQETNEKLFF. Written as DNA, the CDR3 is TGTGCCAGCAGCCCACAGGAAACTAATGAAAAACTGTTTTTT.

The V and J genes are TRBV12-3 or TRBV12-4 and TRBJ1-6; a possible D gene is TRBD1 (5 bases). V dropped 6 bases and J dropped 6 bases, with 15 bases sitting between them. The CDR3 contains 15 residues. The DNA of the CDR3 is TGTGCCAGCAGGAGGTCTGACAGCCTTAATTCACCCCTCCACTTT. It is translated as CASRRSDSLNSPLHF.

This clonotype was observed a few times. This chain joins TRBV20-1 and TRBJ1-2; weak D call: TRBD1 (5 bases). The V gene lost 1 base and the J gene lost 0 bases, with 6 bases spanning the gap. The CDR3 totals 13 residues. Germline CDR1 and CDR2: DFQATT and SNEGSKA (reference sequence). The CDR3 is CSARGTSNYGYTF. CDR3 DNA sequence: TGCAGTGCTAGAGGGACATCTAACTATGGCTACACCTTC.

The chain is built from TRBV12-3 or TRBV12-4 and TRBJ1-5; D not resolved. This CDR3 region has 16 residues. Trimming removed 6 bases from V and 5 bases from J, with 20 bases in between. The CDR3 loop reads CASSVEPGREDQPQHF. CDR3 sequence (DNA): TGTGCCAGCAGCGTGGAACCAGGACGTGAGGATCAGCCCCAGCATTTT.

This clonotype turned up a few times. The DNA of the CDR3 is TGTGCCACGGGTTTTGCAGATACGCAGTATTTT. It translates to CATGFADTQYF. The chain recombines TRBV19 with TRBJ2-3, with unresolved D. V lost 10 bases and J 4 bases, leaving 9 bases between the germline ends. The CDR3 is made up of 11 amino acids. Germline CDR1 is LNHDA and CDR2 is SQIVND (reference sequence).

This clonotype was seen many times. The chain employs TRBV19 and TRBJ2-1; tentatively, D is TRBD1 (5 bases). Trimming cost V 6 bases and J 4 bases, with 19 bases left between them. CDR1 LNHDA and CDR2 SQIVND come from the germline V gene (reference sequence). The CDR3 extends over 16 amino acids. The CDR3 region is CASSEAIWAGYNEQFF. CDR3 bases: TGTGCCAGTAGCGAGGCCATCTGGGCAGGGTACAATGAGCAGTTCTTC.

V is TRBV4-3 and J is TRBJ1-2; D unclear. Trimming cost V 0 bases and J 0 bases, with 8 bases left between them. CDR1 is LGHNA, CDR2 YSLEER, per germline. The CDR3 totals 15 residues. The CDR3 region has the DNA TGCGCCAGCAGCCAAGAACTGGGCGCTAACTATGGCTACACCTTC. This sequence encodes CASSQELGANYGYTF.

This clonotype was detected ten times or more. This chain's CDR3 is CSASIGAAGANVLTF. CDR3 DNA: TGCAGTGCTAGCATCGGGGCGGCTGGGGCCAACGTCCTGACTTTC. The genes are TRBV20-1 and TRBJ2-6; D tentatively fits TRBD1 or TRBD2 (5 bases each). CDR1 and CDR2 from the germline V gene are DFQATT and SNEGSKA (reference sequence). V lost 3 bases and J lost 2, with 11 bases in between. CDR3 length equals 15 residues.

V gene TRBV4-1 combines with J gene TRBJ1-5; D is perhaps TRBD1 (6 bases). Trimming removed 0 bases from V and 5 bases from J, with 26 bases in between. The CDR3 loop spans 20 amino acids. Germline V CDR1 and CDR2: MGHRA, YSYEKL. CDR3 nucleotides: TGCGCCAGCAGCCAAGACACAGCCTTGAATTCTGGGGGGCTGCATCAGCCCCAGCATTTT. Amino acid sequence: CASSQDTALNSGGLHQPQHF.

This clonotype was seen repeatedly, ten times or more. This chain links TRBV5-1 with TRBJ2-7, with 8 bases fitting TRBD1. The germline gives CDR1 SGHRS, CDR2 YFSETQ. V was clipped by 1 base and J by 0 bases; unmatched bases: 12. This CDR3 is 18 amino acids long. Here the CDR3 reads CASSLPGNRQGFSYEQYF. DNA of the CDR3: TGCGCCAGCAGCTTGCCGGGGAACCGACAGGGGTTCTCCTACGAGCAGTACTTC.

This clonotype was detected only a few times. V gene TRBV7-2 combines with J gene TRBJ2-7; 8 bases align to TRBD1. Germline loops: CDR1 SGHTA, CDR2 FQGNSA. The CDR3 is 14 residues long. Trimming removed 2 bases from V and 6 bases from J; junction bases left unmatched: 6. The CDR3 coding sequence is TGTGCCAGCAGCTTAAGTCAGGGGGCCCGCGAGCAGTACTTC. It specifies CASSLSQGAREQYF.

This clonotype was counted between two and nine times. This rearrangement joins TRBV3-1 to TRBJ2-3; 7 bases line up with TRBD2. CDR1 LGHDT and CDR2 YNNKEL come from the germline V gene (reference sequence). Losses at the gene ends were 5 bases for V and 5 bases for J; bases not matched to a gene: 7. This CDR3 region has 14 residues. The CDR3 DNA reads TGTGCCAGCAGCTTTACGACTAGCCAAGATACGCAGTATTTT. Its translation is CASSFTTSQDTQYF.

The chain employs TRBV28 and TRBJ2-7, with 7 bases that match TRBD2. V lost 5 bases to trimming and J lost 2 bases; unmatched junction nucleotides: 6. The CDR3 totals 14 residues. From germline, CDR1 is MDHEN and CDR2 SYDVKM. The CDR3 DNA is TGTGCCAGCAGTGAGCGGGACGGGGCCTACGAGCAGTACTTC. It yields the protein CASSERDGAYEQYF.

CDR3 nucleotide sequence: TGTGCCAGCAGAAGAATCCGATCGGTGCAGGGCCGCGACTCTGGAAACACCATATATTTT. Translating gives CASRRIRSVQGRDSGNTIYF. The rearrangement joins TRBV21-1 to TRBJ1-3. TRBV21-1 is a listed pseudogene. The CDR3 is 20 amino acids.

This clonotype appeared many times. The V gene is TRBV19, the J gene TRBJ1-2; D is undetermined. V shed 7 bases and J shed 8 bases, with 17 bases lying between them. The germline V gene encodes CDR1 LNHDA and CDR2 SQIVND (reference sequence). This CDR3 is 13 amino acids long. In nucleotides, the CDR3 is TGTGCCAGTACCCTGAGGAGGGAACAAGGCTACACCTTC. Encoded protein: CASTLRREQGYTF.

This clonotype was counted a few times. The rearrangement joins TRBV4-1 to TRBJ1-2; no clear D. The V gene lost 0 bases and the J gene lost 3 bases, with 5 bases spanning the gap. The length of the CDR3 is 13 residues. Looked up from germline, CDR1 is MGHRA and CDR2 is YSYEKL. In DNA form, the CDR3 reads TGCGCCAGCAGCCAAGATTCAGACTATGGCTACACCTTC. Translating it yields CASSQDSDYGYTF.

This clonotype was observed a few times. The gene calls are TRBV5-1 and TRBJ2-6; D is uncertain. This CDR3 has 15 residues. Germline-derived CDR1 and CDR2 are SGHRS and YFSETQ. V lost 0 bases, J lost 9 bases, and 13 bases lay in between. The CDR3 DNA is TGCGCCAGCAGCTTGGGAACTGACCTTTTCAACGTCCTGACTTTC. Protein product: CASSLGTDLFNVLTF.

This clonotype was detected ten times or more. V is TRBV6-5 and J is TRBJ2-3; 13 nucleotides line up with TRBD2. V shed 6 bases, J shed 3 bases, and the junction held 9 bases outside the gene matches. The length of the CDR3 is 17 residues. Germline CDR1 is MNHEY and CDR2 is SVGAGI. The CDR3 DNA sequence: TGTGCCAGCAGACGACGACTAGCGGGGGGTAGTACAGATACGCAGTATTTT. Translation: CASRRRLAGGSTDTQYF.

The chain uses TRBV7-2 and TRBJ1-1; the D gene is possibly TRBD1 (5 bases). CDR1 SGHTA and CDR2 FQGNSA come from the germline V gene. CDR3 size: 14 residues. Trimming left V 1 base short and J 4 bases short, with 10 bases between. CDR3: CASSLGNRITEAFF. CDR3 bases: TGTGCCAGCAGCTTAGGGAACAGGATCACTGAAGCTTTCTTT.